Below are 2 T cell receptor beta chains sequenced from a single sample in a study of blood T cell repertoires in COVID-19. Generated by immunoSEQ multiplex PCR, the TCRdb table keeps only in-frame clones and is missing some. The table records roughly 190,000 clones, 82% of them present only once. The sequencing sample was made of peripheral blood. The receptors here all came from an older woman with COVID-19, enrolled during active disease.

This chain links TRBV7-8 with TRBJ2-5, with 11 nucleotides matching TRBD2. Germline assignment: CDR1 SGHVS and CDR2 FQNEAQ. CDR3 length: 20 amino acids. V lost 1 base and J lost 2; bases outside the gene matches: 15. The CDR3: CASSLEVGLAGGIGQETQYF. CDR3 nucleotide sequence: TGTGCCAGCAGCTTAGAGGTGGGGTTAGCGGGGGGGATTGGACAAGAGACCCAGTACTTC.

CDR3 residues: CASSQDWGQKQQFF. CDR3 DNA: TGCGCCAGCAGCCAAGATTGGGGCCAAAAGCAGCAGTTCTTC. This chain connects TRBV4-1 to TRBJ2-1, with D possibly TRBD1 on 5 matching bases. Germline V gene sequence: CDR1 MGHRA, CDR2 YSYEKL. The CDR3 consists of 14 residues. Trimming shortened V by 0 bases and J by 11 bases, and 14 bases separated the two germline ends.